This TCR beta chain was captured by sequencing in a study of preoperative IRX-2 immunotherapy in early breast cancer. Measured with immunoSEQ multiplex PCR; TCRdb has only the in-frame clones, and not every one. The profile covers tens of thousands of clones, with around 96% appearing a single time and under 7.5% taken by the ten largest. Documented treatment: preoperative locoregional IRX-2 cytokine immunotherapy. The sequence derives from a human donor with breast cancer. This sample was obtained from a patient treated with IRX-2 immunotherapy.

In nucleotides, the CDR3 is TGTGCCAGCAGTCCCAGGGTCTTCAATGGCTACACCTTC. Translated: CASSPRVFNGYTF. The chain recombines TRBV5-8 with TRBJ1-2; possibly TRBD1 for D (5 bases). Germline V gene lookup returns CDR1 SGHTS and CDR2 YDEGEE. The CDR3 length is 13 residues. V lost 5 bases and J 6 bases, leaving 14 bases between the germline ends.